The 8 T cell receptor beta chains listed next were all sequenced from one sample in a study of T cells in localized non-small cell lung cancer. Only in-frame clones appear in the TCRdb table, and some are missing; sequencing was by immunoSEQ multiplex PCR. The sample holds around 26,000 clones, 85% to 95% seen once. The sequencing here drew on peripheral blood, taken before any cancer treatment. The receptors shown here come from a female donor older than 55 with stage II squamous cell lung carcinoma.

V usage is TRBV9 and J usage is TRBJ2-7; possible D gene TRBD1, 5 bases. V shed 0 bases and J shed 3 bases, with 10 bases lying between them. The germline V gene has CDR1 SGDLS and CDR2 YYNGEE. The CDR3 has 14 amino acids. The CDR3 loop is CASSVADSYYEQYF. DNA for the CDR3: TGTGCCAGCAGCGTAGCAGACAGCTACTACGAGCAGTACTTC.

The chain joins TRBV30 to TRBJ1-1; unclear D gene. The ends were cut back, 4 bases at V and 0 bases at J, with 6 bases in the middle. The CDR3 is made up of 12 amino acids. The germline V gene has CDR1 GTSNPN and CDR2 SVGIG (reference sequence). The CDR3 sequence: CAWKPMNTEAFF. The CDR3 bases are TGTGCCTGGAAACCCATGAACACTGAAGCTTTCTTT.

This chain links TRBV30 with TRBJ1-1; 7 bases align to TRBD1. The CDR3 contains 14 residues. V trimming: 0 bases; J trimming: 1 base; junction bases outside the gene matches: 2. From germline, CDR1 is GTSNPN and CDR2 SVGIG (reference sequence). CDR3 region: CAWSVNRGNTEAFF. DNA for the CDR3: TGTGCCTGGAGTGTAAACAGGGGGAACACTGAAGCTTTCTTT.

This chain connects TRBV11-1 to TRBJ1-5; D unresolved. CDR1 and CDR2 (germline): SGHAT, FQDESV (reference sequence). Trimming took 5 bases from V and 11 from J, leaving 19 bases between them. The CDR3 spans 14 residues. Here the CDR3 DNA reads TGTGCCAGCAGCCCACCAACGGGTGAGGTGACCCAGCATTTT. Translating gives CASSPPTGEVTQHF.

The V call is TRBV30, the J call TRBJ2-2; TRBD1 is a possible D gene (6 bases). The germline V gene encodes CDR1 GTSNPN and CDR2 SVGIG (reference sequence). This CDR3 spans 14 amino acids. V lost 3 bases, J lost 6 bases, and 14 bases lay in between. The CDR3 bases are TGTGCCTGGAGACGGGACACCGTTTCCGGGGAGCTGTTTTTT. This codes for CAWRRDTVSGELFF. The full variable domain, with the rest looked up from reference TRBV30 and TRBJ2-2, is SQTIHQWPATLVQPVGSPLSLECTVEGTSNPNLYWYRQAAGRGLQLLFYSVGIGQISSEVPQNLSASRPQDRQFILSSKKLLLSDSGFYLCAWRRDTVSGELFFGEGSRLTVL.

The table lists this clone with a count of one. V is TRBV5-6 and J is TRBJ1-2; possibly TRBD1 for D (5 bases). The V end lost 0 bases, the J end lost 5 bases, and 8 bases lay between the germline ends. This CDR3 has 13 amino acids. From germline, CDR1 is SGHDT and CDR2 YYEEEE. CDR3 sequence (DNA): TGTGCCAGCAGCTTGGCCGGGGGTTATGGCTACACCTTC. Amino acid sequence: CASSLAGGYGYTF.

The rearrangement links TRBV11-3 to TRBJ2-3; 8 positions match TRBD2. Trimming at V came to 4 bases and at J to 4 bases, leaving 4 bases not matched to a gene. The CDR3 totals 14 residues. Germline lookup yields CDR1 SGHNT and CDR2 YENEEA. CDR3 in amino acids: CASSSGLASDTQYF. CDR3 DNA sequence: TGTGCCAGCAGCTCCGGACTAGCCTCAGATACGCAGTATTTT.

This clone is a singleton in its sample. The chain recombines TRBV5-1 with TRBJ1-3; D gene unclear. The CDR3 is 14 amino acids. Germline V gene data show CDR1 as SGHRS and CDR2 as YFSETQ. Trimming removed 0 bases at V and 3 bases at J, with 7 bases between. The DNA of the CDR3 is TGCGCCAGCAGCTTGGAGGGTAGTGGAAACACCATATATTTT. Amino acid sequence: CASSLEGSGNTIYF. Combining the CDR3 with reference TRBV5-1 and TRBJ1-3 gives the whole variable domain KAGVTQTPRYLIKTRGQQVTLSCSPISGHRSVSWYQQTPGQGLQFLFEYFSETQRNKGNFPGRFSGRQFSNSRSEMNVSTLELGDSALYLCASSLEGSGNTIYFGEGSWLTVV.